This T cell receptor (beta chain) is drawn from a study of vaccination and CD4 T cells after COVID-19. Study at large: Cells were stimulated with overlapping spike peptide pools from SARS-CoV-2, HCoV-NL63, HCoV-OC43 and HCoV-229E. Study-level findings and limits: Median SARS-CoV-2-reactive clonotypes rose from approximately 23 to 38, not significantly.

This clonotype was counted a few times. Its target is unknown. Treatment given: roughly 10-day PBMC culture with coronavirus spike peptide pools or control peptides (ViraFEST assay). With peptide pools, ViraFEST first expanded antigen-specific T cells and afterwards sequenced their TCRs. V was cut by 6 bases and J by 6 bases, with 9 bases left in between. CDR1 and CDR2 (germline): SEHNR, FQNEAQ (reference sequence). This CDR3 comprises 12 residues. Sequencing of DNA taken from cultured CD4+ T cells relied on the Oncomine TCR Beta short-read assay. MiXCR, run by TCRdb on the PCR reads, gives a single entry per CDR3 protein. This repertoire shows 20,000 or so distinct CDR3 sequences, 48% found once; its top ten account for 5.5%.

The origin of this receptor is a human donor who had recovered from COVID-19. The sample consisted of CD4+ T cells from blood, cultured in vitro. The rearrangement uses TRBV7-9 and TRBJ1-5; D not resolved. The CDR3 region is CASSRGTQPQHF. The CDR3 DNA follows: TGTGCCAGCAGTCGAGGCACTCAGCCCCAGCATTTT.